These 2 T cell receptor beta chains were sequenced from one sample in a study of graft-versus-host responses after intestinal transplantation. These receptors have no known antigen. Here immunoSEQ multiplex PCR was the method, and the copy in TCRdb shows in-frame clones only, minus some. The sample includes roughly 100,000 clones, approximately 94% seen only once; the top ten take roughly 1%. The sequencing used unstimulated CD8+ T cells sorted from spleen or lymph node cells, collected before intestinal transplant. The receptor source for this set is a human donor who received an intestinal transplant.

The chain joins TRBV6-6 to TRBJ1-1; 8 bases align to TRBD1. Germline V gives CDR1 MNHNY, CDR2 SVGAGI (reference sequence). This CDR3 comprises 13 residues. V shed 6 bases, J shed 4 bases, and the junction held 4 bases outside the gene matches. The CDR3 sequence is CASRTGVGTEAFF. The CDR3 nucleotides are TGTGCCAGCAGGACAGGGGTGGGCACTGAAGCTTTCTTT.

The J gene is TRBJ2-3, the V gene TRBV4-1; the D gene could be TRBD1 or TRBD2 (5 bases each). This CDR3 region has 13 residues. Trimming shortened V by 6 bases and J by 5 bases, and 12 bases separated the two germline ends. Germline V lookup: CDR1 MGHRA, CDR2 YSYEKL. In DNA form, the CDR3 reads TGCGCCAGCAGAAAACTGGGGGAAGATACGCAGTATTTT. This translates into CASRKLGEDTQYF.